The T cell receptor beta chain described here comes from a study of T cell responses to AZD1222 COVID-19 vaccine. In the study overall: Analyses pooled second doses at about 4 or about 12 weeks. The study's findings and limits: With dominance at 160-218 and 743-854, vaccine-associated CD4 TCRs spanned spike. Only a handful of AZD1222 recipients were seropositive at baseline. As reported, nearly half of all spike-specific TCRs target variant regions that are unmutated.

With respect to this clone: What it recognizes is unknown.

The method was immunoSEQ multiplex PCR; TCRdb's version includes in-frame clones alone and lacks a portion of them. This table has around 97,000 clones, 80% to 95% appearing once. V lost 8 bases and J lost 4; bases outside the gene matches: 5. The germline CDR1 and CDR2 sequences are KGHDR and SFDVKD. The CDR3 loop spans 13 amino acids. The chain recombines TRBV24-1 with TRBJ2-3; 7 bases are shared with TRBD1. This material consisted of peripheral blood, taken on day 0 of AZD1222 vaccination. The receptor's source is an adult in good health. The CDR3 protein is CATTPQGADTQYF. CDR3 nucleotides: TGTGCCACCACTCCTCAGGGGGCAGATACGCAGTATTTT.